This T cell receptor beta chain was identified during a study of cytomegalovirus exposure and HLA in healthy donors. Notes on this clone: Antigen: not known.

Though probably carrying unrecorded immune exposures, donors were nominally healthy at sampling. PCR was performed using 60 Vbeta and 13 Jbeta primers. Profiled with immunoSEQ multiplex PCR; TCRdb holds only in-frame clones, not every one. This sample has fewer than 150,000 clones, with 77% found just once. Study outcomes and limitations: In a later analysis, CMV-associated beta chains were mostly HLA-associated, it appeared. Accurate prediction of HLA-A and HLA-B alleles (for most subjects) was reportedly achieved from TCR beta sequences. TCR beta chain V- and J-gene trimming was linked, in a later analysis, to a missense variant in DCLRE1C.

This CDR3 contains 16 residues. With 1 base clipped from V and 2 bases from J, the junction kept 5 bases outside the gene matches. The germline gives CDR1 SGHDN, CDR2 FVKESK. The chain couples TRBV14 to TRBJ2-1; the match to TRBD2 covers 7 bases. Input material: PBMCs. The receptor was isolated from a human donor in good health. The CDR3 reads CASSQVGGGTYNEQFF. CDR3 in DNA: TGTGCCAGCAGCCAAGTTGGCGGGGGAACCTACAATGAGCAGTTCTTC.